This T cell receptor (beta chain) was profiled in a study of blood T cells in healthy people across ages. General study findings and limits: TCR beta diversity tracked closely with naive T cell percentage.

A remark on this clonotype: The target antigen is unknown.

Alongside a J-beta primer mix, a sample-barcoded 5' primer served in a second PCR lasting about 7 to 12 cycles. Each CDR3 protein is one row after TCRdb ran MiXCR on the 5' RACE reads. The data contain around 800,000 distinct CDR3 sequences, around 24% of them singletons. This CDR3 is 15 amino acids long. Unmatched junction bases numbered 11, after V lost 5 bases and J lost 2 bases. Germline assignment: CDR1 DFQATT and CDR2 SNEGSKA (reference sequence). These data were also reused for a study on T cells of mothers and their children. This second study notes: In the second PCR, M1S primer introduced barcodes and 2-4 random bases. Related and unrelated pairs show TCR recombination output that thymic selection shapes similarly.

This receptor was identified in a boy younger than 18 in good health. Sequenced material: blood. The J gene is TRBJ2-7, the V gene TRBV20-1, with 8 bases matching TRBD2. CDR3 in amino acids: CSASRSGGRAYEQYF. In nucleotides, the CDR3 is TGCAGTGCTTCCCGATCGGGGGGGAGGGCCTACGAGCAGTACTTC.